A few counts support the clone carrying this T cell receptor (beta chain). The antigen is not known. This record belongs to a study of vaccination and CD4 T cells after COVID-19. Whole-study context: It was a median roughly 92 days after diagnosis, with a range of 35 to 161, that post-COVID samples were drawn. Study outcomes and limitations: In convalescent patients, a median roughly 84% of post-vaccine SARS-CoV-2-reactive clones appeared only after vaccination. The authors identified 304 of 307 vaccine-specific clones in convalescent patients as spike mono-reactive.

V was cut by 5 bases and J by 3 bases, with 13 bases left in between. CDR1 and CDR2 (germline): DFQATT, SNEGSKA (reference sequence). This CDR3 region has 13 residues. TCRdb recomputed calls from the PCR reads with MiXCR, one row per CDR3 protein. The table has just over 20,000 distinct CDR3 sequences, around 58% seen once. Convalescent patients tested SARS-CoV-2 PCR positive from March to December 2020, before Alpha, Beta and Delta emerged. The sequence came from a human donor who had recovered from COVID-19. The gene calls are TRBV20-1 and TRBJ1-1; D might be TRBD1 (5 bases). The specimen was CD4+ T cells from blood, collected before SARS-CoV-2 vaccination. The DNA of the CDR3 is TGCAGTGCTGAGAACGACAGACACACTGAAGCTTTCTTT. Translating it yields CSAENDRHTEAFF.